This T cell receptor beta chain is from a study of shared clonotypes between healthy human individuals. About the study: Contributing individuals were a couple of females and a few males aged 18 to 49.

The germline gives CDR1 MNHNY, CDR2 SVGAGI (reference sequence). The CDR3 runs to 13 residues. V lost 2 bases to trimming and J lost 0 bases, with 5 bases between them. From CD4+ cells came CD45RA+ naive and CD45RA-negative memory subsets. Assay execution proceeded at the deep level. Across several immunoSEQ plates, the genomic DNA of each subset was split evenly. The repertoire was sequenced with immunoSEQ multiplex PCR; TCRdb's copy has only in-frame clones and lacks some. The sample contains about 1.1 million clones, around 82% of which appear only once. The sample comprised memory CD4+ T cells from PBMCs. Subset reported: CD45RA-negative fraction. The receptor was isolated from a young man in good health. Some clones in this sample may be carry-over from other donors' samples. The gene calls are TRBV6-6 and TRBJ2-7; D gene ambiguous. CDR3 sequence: CASSYEVSYEQYF. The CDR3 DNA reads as TGTGCCAGCAGTTACGAGGTCTCCTACGAGCAGTACTTC.